These 17 T cell receptor beta chains were all obtained from the same sample, sequenced in a study of blood T cell repertoires in COVID-19. Using immunoSEQ multiplex PCR, the repertoire was profiled, and TCRdb retains in-frame clones only, with some absent. The sample records roughly 150,000 clones, roughly 80% being singletons. Sequences were obtained from PBMCs or T cells enriched from blood (not recorded which). These receptors were collected from a man aged 45-65 years who had recovered from COVID-19.

J is TRBJ1-4 and V is TRBV18; no definite D call. Trimming shortened V by 2 bases and J by 4 bases, and 8 bases separated the two germline ends. Per the germline V gene, CDR1 is KGHSH and CDR2 is LQKENI. The CDR3 is 14 residues long. CDR3 coding DNA: TGTGCCAGCTCACCATTCCCGGTTAATGAAAAACTGTTTTTT. Its protein product is CASSPFPVNEKLFF.

V usage is TRBV5-1 and J usage is TRBJ2-3; 8 bases line up with TRBD1. CDR1 SGHRS and CDR2 YFSETQ come from the germline V gene. V was clipped by 0 bases and J by 6 bases; unmatched bases: 3. The CDR3 contains 14 residues. CDR3 residues: CASSLADRGDTQYF. For the CDR3, the DNA is TGCGCCAGCAGCTTGGCCGACAGGGGCGATACGCAGTATTTT.

The chain joins TRBV3-1 (or the pseudogene TRBV3-2) to TRBJ1-2; TRBD1 matches 11 bases. There are 18 residues in the CDR3. Germline V gene data show CDR1 as LGHDT and CDR2 as YNNKEL (reference sequence). Trimming at V came to 3 bases and at J to 0 bases, leaving 9 bases not matched to a gene. CDR3 coding DNA: TGTGCCAGCAGCCACCAGGACAGGGGGCTAACTACTAACTATGGCTACACCTTC. It codes for CASSHQDRGLTTNYGYTF.

The gene calls are TRBV21-1 and TRBJ2-5; the table's D gene call, TRBD2, was not cross checked with the DNA. TRBV21-1 is assigned pseudogene status. The CDR3 is 16 residues long. Here the CDR3 DNA reads TGTGCCAGCAGCAAATCTAGCGGGGGGGCAGGAGAGACCCAGTACTTC. This codes for CASSKSSGGAGETQYF.

The rearrangement uses TRBV5-1 and TRBJ2-7; maybe TRBD1 (6 bases). In germline, CDR1 is SGHRS, CDR2 YFSETQ. V shed 3 bases and J shed 6 bases, with 19 bases lying between them. This CDR3 contains 15 residues. The CDR3 DNA reads TGCGCCAGCAGCTATCCTACAGGGAGTACGGGCGAGCAGTACTTC. It is translated as CASSYPTGSTGEQYF.

The J gene is TRBJ2-5, the V gene TRBV6-1, with D possibly being TRBD2 (5 bases). Trimming took 3 bases from V and 2 from J, leaving 16 bases between them. In germline, CDR1 is MNHNS, CDR2 SASEGT. This CDR3 spans 16 amino acids. CDR3 nucleotide sequence: TGTGCCAGCAGTGATGGCTTAGGCGGAGGTCAAGAGACCCAGTACTTC. Protein: CASSDGLGGGQETQYF.

This chain uses TRBV24-1 with TRBJ1-2; D remains ambiguous. Germline V CDR1 and CDR2: KGHDR, SFDVKD. The length of the CDR3 is 14 residues. Trimming took off 6 bases at V and 2 bases at J, with 12 bases between the two ends. The CDR3 nucleotides are TGTGCCACCAGTCCCTTCGCAGGAAACTATGGCTACACCTTC. This codes for CATSPFAGNYGYTF.

The V call is TRBV25-1, the J call TRBJ1-3, with TRBD1 matching over 7 bases. This CDR3 spans 13 amino acids. Trimming took 8 bases from V and 4 from J; bases not matched to a gene: 5. CDR1 and CDR2 (germline): MGHDK, SYGVNS. The CDR3 loop reads CASSDRAGNTIYF. CDR3 DNA: TGTGCCAGCTCAGACAGGGCGGGAAACACCATATATTTT.

The rearrangement joins TRBV5-6 to TRBJ2-7; 9 bases align to TRBD1. Per the germline V gene, CDR1 is SGHDT and CDR2 is YYEEEE. The junction had 4 bases not matched to a gene; V was cut back by 7 bases and J by 2 bases. There are 13 residues in the CDR3. Here the CDR3 reads CASGNRGPYEQYF. CDR3 in DNA: TGTGCCAGCGGGAACAGGGGGCCCTACGAGCAGTACTTC.

V and J are TRBV6-2 or TRBV6-3 and TRBJ1-2; D gene uncertain. Germline assignment: CDR1 MNHEY and CDR2 SVGEGT. The CDR3 contains 14 residues. Trimming took 4 bases from V and 4 from J, leaving 13 bases between them. The CDR3 here is CASSSEGISYGYTF. Here the CDR3 DNA reads TGTGCCAGCAGTTCAGAGGGTATCAGCTATGGCTACACCTTC.

This sequence joins TRBV7-9 and TRBJ1-5, with 11 positions matching TRBD1. V was pared by 0 bases and J by 3 bases, with 4 bases of the junction left unmatched. The CDR3 covers 17 residues. Germline-derived CDR1 and CDR2 are SEHNR and FQNEAQ (reference sequence). Here the CDR3 DNA reads TGTGCCAGCAGCTTAGCCGGACAGGGGGCCGTCAATCAGCCCCAGCATTTT. This encodes CASSLAGQGAVNQPQHF.

The chain joins TRBV24-1 to TRBJ1-1; D gene uncertain. Trimming took 5 bases from V and 6 from J, leaving 15 bases between them. Germline-derived CDR1 and CDR2 are KGHDR and SFDVKD. CDR3 length equals 14 residues. CDR3 in DNA: TGTGCCACCAGTGCGGGAGGGCCTGGCTCTGAAGCTTTCTTT. This gives the protein CATSAGGPGSEAFF.

The chain joins TRBV11-2 to TRBJ2-1, with TRBD2 identical over 12 bases. With V trimmed by 6 bases and J by 4 bases, 4 bases remained unmatched. Germline V gives CDR1 SGHAT, CDR2 FQNNGV. The CDR3 loop spans 15 amino acids. The CDR3: CASRPTSGGYNEQFF. CDR3 DNA sequence: TGTGCCAGCAGACCAACTAGCGGGGGGTACAATGAGCAGTTCTTC.

The rearrangement uses TRBV19 and TRBJ1-6; no firm D call. CDR1 LNHDA and CDR2 SQIVND come from the germline V gene (reference sequence). The CDR3 has 15 amino acids. Trimming took 7 bases from V and 2 from J, leaving 12 bases between them. The CDR3 DNA sequence: TGTGCCAGTAAGACAAAATCCGCCTATAATTCACCCCTCCACTTT. Amino acids: CASKTKSAYNSPLHF.

The chain links TRBV5-5 to TRBJ1-3, with 7 nucleotides matching TRBD1. Trimming removed 4 bases from V and 2 bases from J; junction bases left unmatched: 9. Germline lookup yields CDR1 SGHKS and CDR2 YYEKEE (reference sequence). This CDR3 has 16 residues. The CDR3 DNA reads as TGTGCCAGCAGCGCCAGACAGGGCGCTGCTGGAAACACCATATATTTT. It yields the protein CASSARQGAAGNTIYF.

This chain joins TRBV13 and TRBJ2-7, with D perhaps TRBD1 (5 bases). The CDR3 totals 12 residues. Germline values: CDR1 PRHDT, CDR2 FYEKMQ (reference sequence). V lost 2 bases, J lost 5 bases, and 7 bases lay in between. The CDR3 bases are TGTGCCAGCAGCTTACAGGGTCACGAGCAGTACTTC. Translation gives CASSLQGHEQYF.

The rearrangement uses TRBV9 and TRBJ1-2, with 10 bases that match TRBD1. Germline CDR1 and CDR2: SGDLS and YYNGEE. The CDR3 is made up of 17 amino acids. With V trimmed by 6 bases and J by 0 bases, 11 bases remained unmatched. CDR3 region: CASTPSGQGYPNYGYTF. In DNA, the CDR3 is TGTGCCAGCACCCCGTCGGGACAGGGGTACCCTAACTATGGCTACACCTTC.